This TCR beta chain appears in the sequencing data of a study of blood T cell repertoires in COVID-19. About the study: The analysed material was cDNA or gDNA that came from T cells, B-cell-depleted T cells, or PBMCs.

The CDR3 runs to 14 residues. Trimming shortened V by 4 bases and J by 9 bases, and 17 bases separated the two germline ends. Germline V lookup: CDR1 SGHRS, CDR2 YFSETQ. Sequenced by immunoSEQ multiplex PCR; TCRdb stores in-frame clones only, minus some. Of more than 45,000 clones in the sample, approximately 90% were seen once. The Seattle patients joined while their infection was active and were tracked longitudinally afterward. The chain has TRBV5-1 and TRBJ2-4; weak D call: TRBD1 (6 bases). Sequenced sample: peripheral blood. This clonotype originated in a woman at least 80 years old with COVID-19, enrolled during active disease. The CDR3: CASSLAQGIGIQYF. The DNA for the CDR3 is TGCGCCAGCAGCCTGGCTCAGGGGATAGGCATTCAGTACTTC.